This passage covers 8 T cell receptor beta chains from one sample sequenced in a study of shared clonotypes between healthy human individuals. Libraries were prepared by immunoSEQ multiplex PCR; TCRdb keeps only in-frame clonotypes and omits some of them. The sample lists about 2.4 million clones; more than 90% were seen once. Material for sequencing was naive CD4+ T cells sorted from blood. This sample's subset: CD45RA+ positively selected. Receptors originate from a young man in good health.

The chain recombines TRBV4-1 with TRBJ1-3, with 9 positions matching TRBD1. Per germline, CDR1 MGHRA and CDR2 YSYEKL. J gave up 0 bases and V 0 bases, and 3 bases lay outside the gene matches. CDR3 size: 17 residues. The CDR3 sequence: CASSQDGTGLSGNTIYF. The DNA of the CDR3 is TGCGCCAGCAGCCAAGATGGGACAGGGCTCTCTGGAAACACCATATATTTT.

The chain combines TRBV29-1 with TRBJ2-3, with D perhaps given as TRBD1 or TRBD2 (5 bases each). Trimming took off 6 bases at V and 3 bases at J, with 13 bases between the two ends. CDR3 size: 13 residues. Germline values: CDR1 SQVTM, CDR2 ANQGSEA. CDR3 amino acids: CSVRQGVTDTQYF. The CDR3 coding sequence is TGCAGCGTGCGGCAGGGAGTAACAGATACGCAGTATTTT.

The rearrangement links TRBV14 to TRBJ2-1; 8 nucleotides align to TRBD1. The CDR3 has 15 amino acids. In germline, CDR1 is SGHDN, CDR2 FVKESK. The V and J ends lost 4 bases and 3 bases, in that order; junction bases with no gene match: 5. The CDR3 region is CASSRSTGVYNEQFF. In nucleotides, the CDR3 is TGTGCCAGCAGCCGTTCGACAGGGGTCTACAATGAGCAGTTCTTC.

The V and J genes are TRBV6-5 and TRBJ2-2; TRBD2 aligns across 8 bases. CDR1 and CDR2 (germline): MNHEY, SVGAGI. This CDR3 is 15 amino acids long. Trimming cost V 6 bases and J 5 bases; bases outside gene matches: 8. This chain's CDR3 is CASRSGGRWTGELFF. For the CDR3, the DNA is TGTGCCAGCAGATCGGGGGGGCGGTGGACCGGGGAGCTGTTTTTT.

The CDR3 sequence: CAWITSGSVTQYF. In nucleotides, the CDR3 is TGTGCCTGGATTACTAGCGGGTCTGTGACCCAGTACTTC. V is TRBV30 and J is TRBJ2-5; TRBD2 matches at 9 bases. The V gene's germline CDR1 is GTSNPN and CDR2 SVGIG (reference sequence). The CDR3 is made up of 13 amino acids. The J segment lost 7 bases and the V segment lost 4 bases, leaving 7 bases of the junction unmatched. The full variable domain, rest sourced from reference TRBV30 and TRBJ2-5, is SQTIHQWPATLVQPVGSPLSLECTVEGTSNPNLYWYRQAAGRGLQLLFYSVGIGQISSEVPQNLSASRPQDRQFILSSKKLLLSDSGFYLCAWITSGSVTQYFGPGTRLLVL.

The chain combines TRBV10-3 with TRBJ1-1; 10 bases are shared with TRBD1. The CDR3 is 13 residues long. Germline trimming cut 4 bases from V and 6 bases from J; bases unmatched to any gene: 2. From germline, CDR1 is ENHRY and CDR2 SYGVKD. The CDR3 coding sequence is TGTGCCATCAGTGTCGGACAGGGGGCTGAAGCTTTCTTT. Protein: CAISVGQGAEAFF.

The gene calls are TRBV5-4 and TRBJ2-3; TRBD2 is a possible D gene (5 bases). From germline, CDR1 is SGHNT and CDR2 YYREEE (reference sequence). The V and J ends lost 4 bases and 5 bases respectively, with 8 bases between them. The CDR3 has 12 residues. The CDR3 DNA reads as TGTGCCAGCAGCCCAAGCGGAGATACGCAGTATTTT. Its translation: CASSPSGDTQYF.

The rearrangement links TRBV6-6 to TRBJ1-5; TRBD1 aligns across 11 bases. CDR3 length: 16 amino acids. V dropped 3 bases and J dropped 7; count of bases not matched to a gene: 8. Germline values: CDR1 MNHNY, CDR2 SVGAGI (reference sequence). In DNA, the CDR3 is TGTGCCAGCAGTTATTCGGACAGGGGGCGTAGCCAGCCCCAGCATTTT. Encoded protein: CASSYSDRGRSQPQHF.